The source of this T cell receptor beta chain is a study of CD8+ T cells in alopecia areata (dated by TCRdb to between 2017 and 2018). Describing the broader study: The treated patients took part in an open-label pilot trial in which moderate-to-severe alopecia areata was treated with oral tofacitinib at 5 to 10 mg twice daily. TCRbeta CDR3 regions were amplified by immunoSEQ multiplex PCR with 35 Vbeta forward and 13 Jbeta reverse primers. RNA was obtained with the PAXgene miRNA kit for fixed scalp, the miRNeasy kit for PBMCs, and the RNeasy kit for mouse skin. High-throughput TCRbeta sequencing was used to examine T cell clonal expansion in alopecia areata in both the C3H/HeJ mouse model and human patients. Scalp tissue and sorted CD4+ and CD8+ peripheral blood T cells from patchy and totalis/universalis alopecia areata patients and from healthy controls were covered by human TCRbeta sequencing. Scalp clonality was compared among normal scalp (n=4), patchy alopecia areata scalp (n=8), and alopecia totalis/universalis scalp (n=8). For the treated patients, the SALT score, which quantifies what percentage of scalp surface area is affected, served as the measure of disease severity. Biopsies were taken from tofacitinib-treated patients at baseline and at 4 and 24 weeks of treatment, and a later scalp biopsy was taken in several of the tofacitinib-treated patients. Tofacitinib was administered for 6 to 18 months, and 6 months of follow-up off drug were then conducted to assess delayed response and recurrence. General findings and caveats noted by the study authors: With tofacitinib, both scalp clonality and the number of expanded CD8+ clones among the top 100 scalp clones went down significantly. TCR sequences shared between patients were less clear than in mice, possibly partly because of HLA diversity in the patient population. Many expanded lesional clones were found to persist in scalp and blood during tofacitinib treatment, and relapse after treatment cessation may be partly explained by this persistence. Compared with normal scalp, lesional scalp had higher clonality and more expanded CD8+ clones, particularly in alopecia totalis/universalis, a pattern that suggests antigenic drive. Unlike mouse skin, which is dominated by gammadelta T cells, normal human skin has resident alphabeta T cells that are also sequenced, and this complicates analysis of the scalp TCR repertoire. Because the treated cohort was small and had only one nonresponder, larger studies are needed to examine links between baseline CD8+ expansion and response.

The library relied on the immunoSEQ multiplex PCR assay. RNA was extracted from all samples and reverse transcribed into cDNA, which served as template for TCR sequencing. First-strand cDNA was synthesized using SuperScript III with a 2:1 mix of oligo-dT and random hexamers. A synthetic immune receptor repertoire was used to measure amplification bias, and any remaining bias was corrected computationally. As for the authors' bioinformatics: Raw reads were preprocessed to remove errors, and CDR3 was defined by IMGT conventions from the conserved cysteine to phenylalanine. Clonality was computed by normalizing Shannon entropy by log2 of the number of productive unique TCRs and subtracting the result from 1. Whether scalp clones were CD4 or CD8 was inferred by matching scalp TCRbeta sequences against CD4 and CD8 repertoires sorted from blood. The source is immuneACCESS, and TCRdb retained only in-frame sequences with V and J called. Part of the clones is not carried over; for the studies checked, unresolved V genes explain less than half of this, and the remainder is unexplained. D and trimming come from the DNA, and the V and J calls and clone size come from that table. For this sample the table gives 190,000 or so clones, of which about 62% were detected only once. The ten top clones hold about 5.1% of the sample.

What the time point label conveys for this sample: around 26 weeks on oral tofacitinib. In the paper's terms, the treatment or condition label means: oral pan-JAK inhibitor, 5-10 mg twice daily. Lesional scalp punch biopsies and peripheral blood were obtained from alopecia areata patients. After PBMCs were isolated by density centrifugation and stained for CD3, CD4 and CD8, a FACSAria was used to sort CD4+ and CD8+ T cells. This clone has a handful of counts. Its target antigen remains unknown. No base-level quality is on record; no much larger clone is a single base apart. There are 13 amino acids in the CDR3, from cysteine to phenylalanine inclusive. Only the CDR3 region is kept as DNA, spanning 39 bases read in frame from base 1. The V end loses 5 bases and the J end loses 13 bases, and a stretch of 18 bases separates them. The CDR1 and CDR2 encoded by the germline V gene are SGHAT and FQNNGV.

This specimen was CD4+ T cells sorted from blood, taken at week 24, from a patient treated with tofacitinib. Here the chain combines TRBV11-2 and TRBJ2-1, with the D segment identity uncertain. The sequence was obtained from a human donor with alopecia areata. The CDR3 protein is CASSPRDGGPQFF. The DNA sequence is as follows: TGTGCCAGCAGCCCTAGGGATGGCGGTCCCCAGTTCTTC. With all but the CDR3 taken from the reference TRBV11-2 and TRBJ2-1 genes, the full variable domain is: EAGVAQSPRYKIIEKRQSVAFWCNPISGHATLYWYQQILGQGPKLLIQFQNNGVVDDSQLPKDRFSAERLKGVDSTLKIQPAKLEDSAVYLCASSPRDGGPQFFGPGTRLTVL.